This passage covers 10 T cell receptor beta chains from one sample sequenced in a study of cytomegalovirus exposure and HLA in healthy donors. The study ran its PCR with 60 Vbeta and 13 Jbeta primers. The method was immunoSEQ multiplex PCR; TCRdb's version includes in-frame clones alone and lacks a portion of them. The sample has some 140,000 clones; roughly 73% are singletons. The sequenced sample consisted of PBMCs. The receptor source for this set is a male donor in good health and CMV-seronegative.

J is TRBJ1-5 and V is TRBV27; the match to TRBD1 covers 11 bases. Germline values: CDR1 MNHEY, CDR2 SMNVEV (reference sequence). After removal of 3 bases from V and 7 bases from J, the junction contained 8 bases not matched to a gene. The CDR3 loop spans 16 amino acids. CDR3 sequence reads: CASSLEGQGGKQPQHF. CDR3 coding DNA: TGTGCCAGCAGTTTGGAGGGACAGGGGGGGAAGCAGCCCCAGCATTTT.

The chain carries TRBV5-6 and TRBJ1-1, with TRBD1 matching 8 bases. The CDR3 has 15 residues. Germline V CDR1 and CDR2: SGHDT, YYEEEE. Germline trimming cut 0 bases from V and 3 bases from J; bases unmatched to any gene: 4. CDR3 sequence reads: CASSLVTGVDTEAFF. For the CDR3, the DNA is TGTGCCAGCAGCTTGGTGACAGGGGTGGACACTGAAGCTTTCTTT.

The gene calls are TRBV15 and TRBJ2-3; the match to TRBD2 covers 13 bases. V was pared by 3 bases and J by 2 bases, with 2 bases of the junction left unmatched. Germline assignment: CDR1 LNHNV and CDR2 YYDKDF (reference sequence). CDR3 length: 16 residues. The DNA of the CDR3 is TGTGCCACCAGCAGCGGGACTAGCGGGGCCACAGATACGCAGTATTTT. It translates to CATSSGTSGATDTQYF.

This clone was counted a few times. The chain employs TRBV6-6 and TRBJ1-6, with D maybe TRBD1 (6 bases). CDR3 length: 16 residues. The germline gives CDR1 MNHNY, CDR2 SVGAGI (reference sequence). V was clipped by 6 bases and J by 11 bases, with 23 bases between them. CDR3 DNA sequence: TGTGCCAGCAGGGAACGGGGGGACACAGTTACAGCACCCCTCCACTTT. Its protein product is CASRERGDTVTAPLHF.

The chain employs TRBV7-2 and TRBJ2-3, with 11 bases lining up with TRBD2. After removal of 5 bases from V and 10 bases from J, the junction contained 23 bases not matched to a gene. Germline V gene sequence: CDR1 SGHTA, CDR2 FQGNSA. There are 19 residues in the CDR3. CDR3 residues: CASSPAPTKLAGAPGSQYF. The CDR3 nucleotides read TGTGCCAGCAGCCCAGCGCCCACTAAACTAGCGGGGGCGCCAGGATCGCAGTATTTT.

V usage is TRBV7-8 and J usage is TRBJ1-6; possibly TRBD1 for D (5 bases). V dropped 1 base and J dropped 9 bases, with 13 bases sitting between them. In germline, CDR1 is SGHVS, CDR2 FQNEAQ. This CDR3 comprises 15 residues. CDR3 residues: CASSLGGGIGSPLHF. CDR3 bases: TGTGCCAGCAGCTTAGGGGGGGGGATCGGTTCACCCCTCCACTTT.

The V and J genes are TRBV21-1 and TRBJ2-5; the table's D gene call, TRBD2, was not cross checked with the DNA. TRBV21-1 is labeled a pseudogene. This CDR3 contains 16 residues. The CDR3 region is CASSKGWRLGAETQYF. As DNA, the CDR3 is TGTGCCAGCAGCAAAGGTTGGCGCCTAGGAGCGGAGACCCAGTACTTC.

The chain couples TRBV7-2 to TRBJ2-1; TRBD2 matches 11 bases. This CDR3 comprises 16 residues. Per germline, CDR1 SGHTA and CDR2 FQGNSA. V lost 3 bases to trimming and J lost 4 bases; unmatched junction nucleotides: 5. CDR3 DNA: TGTGCCAGCAGCTTTCTAGCGGGGGGCGATTACAATGAGCAGTTCTTC. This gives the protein CASSFLAGGDYNEQFF. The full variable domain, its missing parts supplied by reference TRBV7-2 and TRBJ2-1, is GAGVSQSPSNKVTEKGKDVELRCDPISGHTALYWYRQSLGQGLEFLIYFQGNSAPDKSGLPSDRFSAERTGGSVSTLTIQRTQQEDSAVYLCASSFLAGGDYNEQFFGPGTRLTVL.

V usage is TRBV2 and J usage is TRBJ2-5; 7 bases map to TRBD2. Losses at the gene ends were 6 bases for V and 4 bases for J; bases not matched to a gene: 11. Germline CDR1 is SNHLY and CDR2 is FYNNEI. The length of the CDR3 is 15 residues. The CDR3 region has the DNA TGTGCCAGCAGGTTGGACCGGGACTACTCAGAGACCCAGTACTTC. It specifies CASRLDRDYSETQYF. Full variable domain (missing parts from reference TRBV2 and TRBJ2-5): EPEVTQTPSHQVTQMGQEVILRCVPISNHLYFYWYRQILGQKVEFLVSFYNNEISEKSEIFDDQFSVERPDGSNFTLKIRSTKLEDSAMYFCASRLDRDYSETQYFGPGTRLLVL.

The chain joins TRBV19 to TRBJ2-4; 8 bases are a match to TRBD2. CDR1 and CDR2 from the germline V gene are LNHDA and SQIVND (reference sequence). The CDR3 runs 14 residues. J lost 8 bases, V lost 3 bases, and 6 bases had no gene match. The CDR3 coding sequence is TGTGCCAGTAGTATCAATTCGGGAGGGGACATTCAGTACTTC. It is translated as CASSINSGGDIQYF.